These 5 T cell receptor beta chains were sequenced from one sample in a study of Ad26.COV2.S vaccination and SARS-CoV-2 variants. The repertoire was sequenced with immunoSEQ multiplex PCR; TCRdb's copy has only in-frame clones and lacks some. The sample yields approximately 400,000 clones, around 92% seen once. Sequenced here: peripheral blood, sampled after recovery from COVID-19. Receptors were obtained from a human donor who had recovered from COVID-19.

The genes are TRBV2 and TRBJ2-2; 7 positions agree with TRBD1. With V trimmed by 9 bases and J by 6 bases, 4 bases remained unmatched. Germline V CDR1 and CDR2: SNHLY, FYNNEI. This CDR3 region has 12 residues. In DNA, the CDR3 is TGTGCCAGAAACAGGGGCGCCGGGGAGCTGTTTTTT. Encoded protein: CARNRGAGELFF.

The table lists this clone with a count of one. This chain links TRBV11-2 with TRBJ1-5; no reliable D call. CDR1 and CDR2 (germline): SGHAT, FQNNGV. The CDR3 has 13 amino acids. Trimming shortened V by 3 bases and J by 0 bases, and 3 bases separated the two germline ends. The DNA of the CDR3 is TGTGCCAGCAGCTTTGATAGCAATCAGCCCCAGCATTTT. Residues: CASSFDSNQPQHF.

The V gene is TRBV6-1, the J gene TRBJ1-2, with D unresolved. Trimming took off 1 base at V and 8 bases at J, with 11 bases between the two ends. This CDR3 region has 13 residues. Germline V gene lookup returns CDR1 MNHNS and CDR2 SASEGT. The CDR3 region has the DNA TGTGCCAGCAGTGAAGATGGGTACGGGGGCTACACCTTC. Translation: CASSEDGYGGYTF.

The CDR3 protein is CASSRQFLYGYTF. CDR3 bases: TGTGCCAGCAGCAGACAGTTTCTCTATGGCTACACCTTC. The genes are TRBV6-5 and TRBJ1-2; D possibly corresponds to TRBD1 (5 bases). Trimming took 6 bases from V and 4 from J, leaving 12 bases between them. The CDR3 covers 13 residues. CDR1 and CDR2 from the germline V gene are MNHEY and SVGAGI.

In its sample, this clone was seen a few times. This sequence joins TRBV15 and TRBJ2-7, with D perhaps being TRBD1 or TRBD2 (7 bases each). CDR1 and CDR2 from the germline V gene are LNHNV and YYDKDF (reference sequence). V lost 6 bases, J lost 6 bases, and 12 bases lay in between. The CDR3 consists of 12 residues. As DNA, the CDR3 is TGTGCCACCAGGGCAGGGGGGGGCGAGCAGTACTTC. Translating it yields CATRAGGGEQYF.